Below are 13 T cell receptor beta chains sequenced from a single sample in a study of T cells after yellow fever vaccination. TCRdb used MiXCR to reprocess the 5' RACE reads, holding one entry per CDR3 protein. This repertoire shows approximately 550,000 distinct CDR3 sequences, 15% to 20% found once; its top ten account for roughly an eighth. Sequencing was performed on PBMCs, taken 15 days after the yellow fever booster vaccination. These receptors were obtained from a man younger than 45 who received the YFV17D yellow fever vaccine.

There are a few counts of this clonotype. Its ends do not fully match the called genes, so a read error is possible. CDR3 amino acids: CASSTSGLQETQYF. CDR3 nucleotide sequence: TGTGCTAGCAGCACTAGCGGGCTCCAAGAGACCCAGTACTTC. The chain employs TRBV7-7 and TRBJ2-5; TRBD2 aligns across 9 bases. CDR3 length equals 14 residues. Germline lookup yields CDR1 SSHAT and CDR2 FNYEAQ (reference sequence).

The chain's CDR3 is CASSAGGVDTQYF. CDR3 nucleotides: TGTGCCAGCAGCGCCGGGGGGGTGGATACGCAGTATTTT. V usage is TRBV7-2 and J usage is TRBJ2-3; 8 nucleotides match TRBD2. The CDR3 is 13 amino acids. With 5 bases clipped from V and 6 bases from J, the junction kept 4 bases outside the gene matches. Germline V gives CDR1 SGHTA, CDR2 FQGNSA.

This clonotype was seen more than once but under ten times. The chain is built from TRBV19 and TRBJ2-5; D may correspond to TRBD1 or TRBD2 (6 bases each). V lost 7 bases, J lost 4 bases, and 19 bases lay in between. There are 15 residues in the CDR3. The germline gives CDR1 LNHDA, CDR2 SQIVND (reference sequence). Here the CDR3 DNA reads TGTGCCAGTACCCGGACAGCGGGTCTTCTAGAGACCCAGTACTTC. Translation: CASTRTAGLLETQYF.

This clonotype came up a few times. The chain joins TRBV20-1 to TRBJ1-1; 7 bases line up with TRBD1. CDR1 is DFQATT and CDR2 is SNEGSKA in the germline V gene (reference sequence). The CDR3 is 13 amino acids. Trimming removed 4 bases from V and 1 base from J; junction bases left unmatched: 3. CDR3 DNA: TGCAGTGCTACTAGACAGGGGAACACTGAAGCTTTCTTT. Protein sequence: CSATRQGNTEAFF.

This clonotype was observed a handful of times. V and J are TRBV12-3 or TRBV12-4 and TRBJ1-1; a weak D match, TRBD1 (5 bases). V was clipped by 5 bases and J by 11 bases, with 15 bases between them. The length of the CDR3 is 12 residues. The CDR3 loop reads CASSTRQRGAFF. The CDR3 coding sequence is TGTGCCAGCAGTACAAGACAGAGGGGTGCTTTCTTT.

The chain recombines TRBV5-1 with TRBJ2-7; weak D call: TRBD1 (7 bases). This CDR3 has 13 amino acids. Looked up from germline, CDR1 is SGHRS and CDR2 is YFSETQ. Trimming shortened V by 3 bases and J by 7 bases, and 14 bases separated the two germline ends. DNA for the CDR3: TGCGCCAGCAGCTCCACAGGGGCGGGGGAGCAGTACTTC. Residues: CASSSTGAGEQYF.

The V gene is TRBV7-9, the J gene TRBJ2-1; 7 bases line up with TRBD2. Germline V CDR1 and CDR2: SEHNR, FQNEAQ (reference sequence). Losses at the gene ends were 5 bases for V and 6 bases for J; bases not matched to a gene: 16. The CDR3 extends over 17 amino acids. The CDR3 coding sequence is TGTGCCAGCAGCCCCGAAGTCTCTGGCGGGAGATTCAATGAGCAGTTCTTC. The encoded protein is CASSPEVSGGRFNEQFF.

This rearrangement joins TRBV20-1 to TRBJ2-5; D ambiguous. Germline V gene sequence: CDR1 DFQATT, CDR2 SNEGSKA (reference sequence). The CDR3 contains 12 residues. V was clipped by 0 bases and J by 7 bases, with 9 bases between them. CDR3 nucleotide sequence: TGCAGTGCTAGAGACCGGTCATGGACCCAGTACTTC. This encodes CSARDRSWTQYF.

The V and J genes are TRBV18 and TRBJ1-1; D might be TRBD1 (5 bases). Trimming removed 3 bases at V and 5 bases at J, with 7 bases between. The CDR3 loop spans 12 amino acids. CDR1 KGHSH and CDR2 LQKENI come from the germline V gene. CDR3 protein: CASSPRETEAFF. CDR3 nucleotides: TGTGCCAGCTCACCCAGGGAAACTGAAGCTTTCTTT.

The chain joins TRBV7-2 to TRBJ2-1, with TRBD2 identical over 9 bases. The CDR3 extends over 15 amino acids. The J segment lost 9 bases and the V segment lost 3 bases, leaving 9 bases of the junction unmatched. Germline CDR1 and CDR2: SGHTA and FQGNSA. The DNA of the CDR3 is TGTGCCAGCAGCTTTATTTCTGGGCGGGAGGGTGAGCAGTTCTTC. Encoded protein: CASSFISGREGEQFF.

CDR3 loop: CSVRQGPDYEQYF. The CDR3 DNA follows: TGCAGCGTTAGACAGGGGCCAGACTACGAGCAGTACTTC. The rearrangement links TRBV29-1 to TRBJ2-7; 8 bases are shared with TRBD1. From germline, CDR1 is SQVTM and CDR2 ANQGSEA. This CDR3 contains 13 residues. The J segment lost 3 bases and the V segment lost 5 bases, leaving 6 bases of the junction unmatched.

The J gene is TRBJ2-7, the V gene TRBV3-1; D may be TRBD2 (6 bases). V lost 0 bases and J lost 5, with 17 bases in between. Looked up from germline, CDR1 is LGHDT and CDR2 is YNNKEL (reference sequence). The length of the CDR3 is 16 residues. The CDR3 region is CASSQEEGPWVHEQYF. CDR3 sequence (DNA): TGTGCCAGCAGCCAAGAGGAGGGCCCCTGGGTCCACGAGCAGTACTTC.

This clonotype has just a few counts. V and J are TRBV5-1 and TRBJ2-1, with 10 positions matching TRBD2. The CDR3 has 16 residues. Germline CDR1 is SGHRS and CDR2 is YFSETQ. Germline trimming cut 3 bases from V and 4 bases from J; bases unmatched to any gene: 7. This CDR3 reads CASSSTSSGGYNEQFF. CDR3 sequence (DNA): TGCGCCAGCAGCTCAACATCTAGCGGGGGTTACAATGAGCAGTTCTTC.